This entry features one T cell receptor beta chain sequence. CDR1 and CDR2 from the germline V gene are GTSNPN and SVGIG (reference sequence). The CDR3 has 14 residues. After removal of 4 bases from V and 4 bases from J, the junction contained 9 bases not matched to a gene. The sample comes from a study of T cells in Graves' hyperthyroidism and ophthalmopathy. Stable Graves' hyperthyroidism meant no ophthalmopathy progression within 18 months. Exclusions: uncontrolled infection, other autoimmune disease, pregnancy, lactation. An approximately 10 ml volume of fresh peripheral blood provided the PBMCs. The TCR beta CDR3 regions underwent amplification using RNA transcripts as the source. HTBI primers were used for first-round RT-PCR of the TCR CDR3. TCRdb recomputed calls from the multiplex PCR reads with MiXCR, one row per CDR3 protein. The data hold about 400,000 distinct CDR3 sequences, with 15% observed a single time.

The V and J genes are TRBV30 and TRBJ1-1; 7 positions agree with TRBD1. The specimen sequenced was blood. The TCR sequence derives from a woman in her twenties or thirties with Graves' hyperthyroidism. The CDR3 DNA reads as TGTGCCTGGATACAGGGGCGTTACGGCACTGAAGCTTTCTTT. Translating gives CAWIQGRYGTEAFF.